This is a list of T cell receptor beta chains from one sample in a study of T-cell reconstitution after alpha-beta-depleted transplantation in children. TCRdb processed the PCR reads anew with MiXCR; each CDR3 protein has one entry. The sample holds about 310,000 distinct CDR3 sequences, approximately 23% seen once. The sample here was PBMCs, mostly from graft donor cells, taken 180 days after TCRalphabeta/CD19-depleted stem cell transplant. The receptor set was obtained from a male patient younger than 18 who had a stem cell transplant for acute lymphoblastic leukemia, so the T cells may come from the graft donor. CDR3s include the opening cysteine and the closing phenylalanine or tryptophan. The D gene is left open where the match is weak. Not every row has a clone size; where given, it reads once, few, many or a size class.

v_gene	abundance	j_gene	len	d_gene	CDR3aa	CDR3nt
TRBV3-1	few	TRBJ2-5	11	NA	CASSQSLRVNF	TGTGCCAGCAGCCAAAGCCTCCGGGTCAACTTC
TRBV9	few	TRBJ2-1	17	TRBD2	CASSVEGLAGFDNEQFF	TGTGCCAGCAGCGTAGAGGGACTAGCGGGATTCGACAATGAGCAGTTCTTC
TRBV11-2	NA	TRBJ2-3	15	NA	CASSSRMKGTDTQYF	TGTGCCAGCAGCTCACGAATGAAGGGCACAGATACGCAGTATTTT
TRBV27	few	TRBJ1-5	18	NA	CASSFIGVLGVLVQPQHF	TGTGCCAGCAGTTTCATCGGGGTCCTCGGGGTTTTGGTACAGCCCCAGCATTTT
TRBV10-3	NA	TRBJ2-7	13	TRBD1	CAISRDRGYEQYF	TGTGCCATCAGCCGGGACAGGGGATACGAGCAGTACTTC
TRBV27	few	TRBJ2-3	14	NA	CASAKEPYTDTQYF	TGTGCCAGCGCTAAGGAACCCTACACAGATACGCAGTATTTT
TRBV5-1	NA	TRBJ2-7	13	TRBD1	CASSWDRDYEQYF	TGCGCCAGCAGCTGGGACAGGGACTACGAGCAGTACTTC
TRBV7-2	NA	TRBJ2-7	15	TRBD1	CASRSPGQGTYEQYF	TGTGCCAGCAGGTCGCCGGGACAGGGGACCTACGAGCAGTACTTC
TRBV5-1	NA	TRBJ1-5	14	TRBD1	CASSHTGGGQPQHF	TGCGCCAGCAGCCATACAGGGGGAGGGCAGCCCCAGCATTTT
TRBV7-3	few	TRBJ2-1	16	TRBD2	CASSSEPSGPYNEQFF	TGTGCCAGCAGCTCCGAACCTAGCGGGCCCTACAATGAGCAGTTCTTC
TRBV20-1	few	TRBJ2-7	12	NA	CSACKSGYEQYF	TGCAGTGCTTGCAAATCGGGCTACGAGCAGTACTTC
TRBV7-9	NA	TRBJ2-5	17	TRBD2	CASSWTSGRGTKETQYF	TGTGCCAGCAGCTGGACTAGCGGGAGAGGTACCAAAGAGACCCAGTACTTC
TRBV5-1	NA	TRBJ2-5	14	NA	CASSLGWSQETQYF	TGCGCCAGCAGCTTGGGTTGGAGTCAAGAGACCCAGTACTTC
TRBV7-2	NA	TRBJ2-1	20	TRBD2	CASSLAPLGTSGRAFDEQFF	TGTGCCAGCAGCTTAGCGCCCCTCGGGACTAGCGGGAGGGCCTTTGATGAGCAGTTCTTC
TRBV18	NA	TRBJ2-3	16	NA	CASSPRVVPSRDTQYF	TGTGCCAGCTCACCACGAGTAGTGCCATCCCGGGATACGCAGTATTTT
TRBV7-9	few	TRBJ2-3	12	NA	CASSALAGTQYF	TGTGCCAGCAGCGCCTTAGCTGGTACGCAGTATTTT
TRBV25-1	many	TRBJ1-1	14	TRBD1	CASRNRGRLTEAFF	TGTGCCAGCAGGAACAGGGGGCGGCTCACTGAAGCTTTCTTT
TRBV29-1	NA	TRBJ2-1	12	NA	CSVERVTNEQFF	TGCAGCGTTGAAAGGGTTACGAATGAGCAGTTCTTC
TRBV6-5	few	TRBJ2-1	14	NA	CASSFGLGGNEQFF	TGTGCCAGCAGTTTCGGACTAGGGGGTAATGAGCAGTTCTTC
TRBV6-5	few	TRBJ1-1	14	NA	CASSFSDGIPEAFF	TGTGCCAGCAGTTTCTCGGACGGGATCCCTGAAGCTTTCTTT
TRBV2	NA	TRBJ2-5	17	NA	CASSEEAAQSYQETQYF	TGTGCCAGCAGTGAAGAAGCGGCCCAATCTTACCAAGAGACCCAGTACTTC
TRBV5-1	few	TRBJ2-7	15	NA	CASSFSRVESYEQYF	TGCGCCAGCAGCTTTAGCAGGGTAGAGTCCTACGAGCAGTACTTC
TRBV10-1	NA	TRBJ2-6	15	NA	CASSEGATGANVLTF	TGCGCCAGCAGTGAGGGGGCCACAGGGGCCAACGTCCTGACTTTC
TRBV5-5	many	TRBJ2-2	16	NA	CASSLFDVTSTGELFF	TGTGCCAGCAGCTTGTTTGATGTGACTAGCACCGGGGAGCTGTTTTTT
TRBV20-1	few	TRBJ1-2	13	NA	CSARDPRESGYTF	TGCAGTGCTAGAGATCCCCGGGAAAGCGGCTACACCTTC
TRBV4-2	few	TRBJ1-2	15	NA	CASSQDFRRFGGYTF	TGTGCCAGCAGCCAAGATTTTCGTAGATTCGGCGGCTACACCTTC
TRBV7-3	few	TRBJ2-1	11	NA	CASRETRTQFF	TGTGCCAGCAGGGAAACGAGAACGCAGTTCTTC
TRBV11-3	NA	TRBJ2-3	15	TRBD1	CASSPGTGWVDTQYF	TGTGCCAGCAGCCCCGGGACAGGGTGGGTGGATACGCAGTATTTT
TRBV9	few	TRBJ1-2	13	NA	CASSVDTDYGYTF	TGTGCCAGCAGCGTAGACACGGACTATGGCTACACCTTC